A selection of T cell receptor beta chains follows, all from one sample in a study of blood T cell repertoires in COVID-19. This table comes from immunoSEQ multiplex PCR, and its TCRdb copy is limited to in-frame clones, with some not included. The profile shows over 90,000 clones, about nine tenths of them singletons. The specimen sequenced was peripheral blood. The source of these receptors is a man in his forties or fifties with acute or convalescent COVID-19. Each CDR3 is given with its conserved first and last residue. D genes are given only for firm matches. Clone size is given for some rows only: seen once, a few or many times, or a class if the clone is expanded.

D gene	clone size	J gene	V gene	CDR3 protein	CDR3 DNA
TRBD1	-	TRBJ2-5	TRBV7-2	CASSYQTGGETQYF	TGTGCCAGCAGCTACCAGACAGGGGGAGAGACCCAGTACTTC
-	once	TRBJ2-7	TRBV3-1/TRBV3-2	CASSQVGGAAYEQYF	TGTGCCAGCAGCCAAGTGGGCGGGGCTGCCTACGAGCAGTACTTC
-	-	TRBJ1-1	TRBV10-1	CASIGTAGTEAFF	TGCGCCAGCATTGGGACTGCGGGGACTGAAGCTTTCTTT
TRBD1	-	TRBJ1-3	TRBV5-1	CASSPGQSSGNTIYF	TGCGCCAGCAGCCCGGGACAGTCCTCTGGAAACACCATATATTTT
TRBD1	-	TRBJ1-2	TRBV7-9	CASSPDRVLLSNYGYTF	TGTGCCAGCAGCCCGGACAGGGTACTCCTGTCTAACTATGGCTACACCTTC
-	-	TRBJ2-1	TRBV11-3	CASSSSGVEQFF	TGTGCCAGCAGCTCTTCAGGGGTTGAGCAGTTCTTC
TRBD2	-	TRBJ2-7	TRBV5-5	CASRHGTSESYEQYF	TGTGCCAGCAGACACGGGACTAGCGAATCCTACGAGCAGTACTTC
TRBD2	few	TRBJ2-3	TRBV18	CASSPRLAGGTDTQYF	TGTGCCAGCTCACCCCGACTAGCGGGAGGAACAGATACGCAGTATTTT
-	-	TRBJ2-1	TRBV11-3	CASSLTAGASYNEQFF	TGTGCCAGCAGCTTAACCGCAGGGGCCTCCTACAATGAGCAGTTCTTC
TRBD1	-	TRBJ2-2	TRBV30	CAWRTGRTGELFF	TGTGCCTGGCGGACAGGGAGGACCGGGGAGCTGTTTTTT
TRBD1	-	TRBJ2-7	TRBV19	CASRTSGGAYEQYF	TGTGCCAGTAGGACCTCAGGGGGCGCCTACGAGCAGTACTTC
TRBD1	-	TRBJ1-2	TRBV12-3/TRBV12-4	CASRGQGAYGYTF	TGTGCCAGCAGGGGACAGGGTGCCTATGGCTACACCTTC
TRBD2	-	TRBJ2-7	TRBV5-4	CATHQAGDYEQYF	TGTGCCACCCATCAAGCGGGAGATTACGAGCAGTACTTC
-	-	TRBJ1-1	TRBV19	CASSGGLGRYNTEAFF	TGTGCCAGTAGTGGGGGCCTCGGACGATATAACACTGAAGCTTTCTTT
-	-	TRBJ2-1	TRBV7-9	CASSFFNWRGLQNEQFF	TGTGCCAGCAGCTTTTTTAATTGGCGGGGCCTCCAGAATGAGCAGTTCTTC
-	-	TRBJ1-2	TRBV7-9	CASSLVSGNAGNYGYTF	TGTGCCAGCAGCTTAGTGTCAGGGAATGCGGGGAACTATGGCTACACCTTC
-	-	TRBJ2-1	TRBV19	CASSIDHRVSYNEQFF	TGTGCCAGTAGTATAGATCACAGGGTCTCCTACAATGAGCAGTTCTTC
TRBD1	once	TRBJ1-2	TRBV6-5	CASSTPTGGFYGYTF	TGTGCCAGCAGTACCCCGACAGGGGGCTTCTATGGCTACACCTTC
-	-	TRBJ1-2	TRBV29-1	CSGTEGYSGGGYTF	TGCAGCGGAACCGAGGGCTACAGCGGGGGGGGCTACACCTTC
-	-	TRBJ2-7	TRBV27	CASSLQLSNLYEQYF	TGTGCCAGCAGTTTACAACTGAGTAACCTCTACGAGCAGTACTTC
TRBD1	-	TRBJ1-1	TRBV5-1	CASSLGQDTEAFF	TGCGCCAGCAGCCTGGGACAGGACACTGAAGCTTTCTTT
-	once	TRBJ2-7	TRBV30	CAWSVQGGEQYF	TGTGCCTGGAGTGTACAAGGGGGCGAGCAGTACTTC
-	-	TRBJ1-1	TRBV6-6	CASSYSLTGGNTEAFF	TGTGCCAGCAGTTACTCGCTAACCGGGGGGAACACTGAAGCTTTCTTT
-	-	TRBJ2-3	TRBV19	CATSISRDTQYF	TGTGCCACTAGTATATCGCGAGATACGCAGTATTTT
TRBD1	-	TRBJ2-7	TRBV19	CASSKPTGGSSYEQYF	TGTGCCAGTAGTAAACCGACAGGGGGAAGCTCCTACGAGCAGTACTTC
-	-	TRBJ2-3	TRBV5-1	CASSPTAGARMQYF	TGCGCCAGCAGCCCGACCGCGGGCGCGAGAATGCAGTATTTT
TRBD1	-	TRBJ2-5	TRBV5-1	CASSSTGGETQYF	TGCGCCAGCAGCTCAACAGGGGGAGAGACCCAGTACTTC
-	-	TRBJ2-5	TRBV12-3/TRBV12-4	CASTLGVTQYF	TGTGCCAGCACCCTAGGCGTGACCCAGTACTTC
-	-	TRBJ1-2	TRBV21-1	CASSLGGRVFYGYTF	TGTGCCAGCAGCCTGGGGGGACGCGTATTCTATGGCTACACCTTC
-	-	TRBJ2-1	TRBV7-2	CASSVGGLFNEQFF	TGTGCCAGCAGCGTCGGGGGACTTTTTAATGAGCAGTTCTTC
TRBD2	-	TRBJ2-7	TRBV28	CASSLYRAGGGYEQYF	TGTGCCAGCAGTTTATATCGAGCGGGAGGGGGCTACGAGCAGTACTTC
TRBD1	-	TRBJ2-6	TRBV24-1	CATSDQRTGLSGANVLTF	TGTGCCACCAGTGATCAGAGGACAGGACTCTCTGGGGCCAACGTCCTGACTTTC
TRBD2	-	TRBJ2-1	TRBV2	CASRSSGSIYEQFF	TGTGCCAGCAGGTCTAGCGGGAGTATATATGAGCAGTTCTTC
TRBD1	few	TRBJ1-2	TRBV11-3	CASSPADRGGYTF	TGTGCCAGCAGCCCCGCCGACAGGGGTGGCTACACCTTC
-	once	TRBJ1-4	TRBV4-1	CASGPQPYWEKLFF	TGCGCCAGCGGGCCACAACCTTACTGGGAAAAACTGTTTTTT
TRBD1	-	TRBJ1-5	TRBV19	CASSVDRDQPQHF	TGTGCCAGTAGTGTAGACAGGGATCAGCCCCAGCATTTT
-	-	TRBJ2-3	TRBV24-1	CATSVEGADTQYF	TGTGCCACCAGTGTAGAGGGTGCAGATACGCAGTATTTT
-	once	TRBJ2-1	TRBV5-1	CASTLRADSYNEQFF	TGCGCCAGCACTCTGAGGGCTGACTCCTACAATGAGCAGTTCTTC
TRBD2	-	TRBJ2-7	TRBV3-1/TRBV3-2	CASSQDISGGGRARYEQYF	TGTGCCAGCAGCCAAGATATAAGCGGGGGCGGGAGGGCCAGGTACGAGCAGTACTTC
TRBD1	once	TRBJ2-2	TRBV28	CASSWVRDREHTGELFF	TGTGCCAGCAGTTGGGTCCGGGACAGGGAACACACCGGGGAGCTGTTTTTT
-	-	TRBJ1-1	TRBV3-1/TRBV3-2	CASSRGTEAFF	TGTGCCAGCAGTAGGGGCACTGAAGCTTTCTTT
-	-	TRBJ2-7	TRBV3-1/TRBV3-2	CASSQDPGMSYEQYF	TGTGCCAGCAGCCAAGATCCAGGGATGTCCTACGAGCAGTACTTC
TRBD1	-	TRBJ2-3	TRBV7-9	CASSWGQTSTDTQYF	TGTGCCAGCAGCTGGGGACAGACCAGCACAGATACGCAGTATTTT
TRBD1	-	TRBJ1-2	TRBV10-3	CAISDRVAGTGNGYTF	TGTGCCATCAGTGACCGCGTCGCCGGGACAGGGAATGGCTACACCTTC
TRBD2	-	TRBJ2-7	TRBV4-1	CASSPSMSGSYEQYF	TGCGCCAGCAGCCCGTCCATGAGCGGGAGTTACGAGCAGTACTTC
-	-	TRBJ1-1	TRBV9	CASSPGGGGTEAFF	TGTGCCAGCAGCCCAGGAGGGGGGGGGACTGAAGCTTTCTTT
-	-	TRBJ2-3	TRBV7-9	CASSPPGLSTSTDTQYF	TGTGCCAGCAGCCCCCCGGGACTGTCTACTAGCACAGATACGCAGTATTTT
-	-	TRBJ2-7	TRBV18	CASSPSLLDYEQYF	TGTGCCAGCTCACCATCCCTACTAGACTACGAGCAGTACTTC
-	-	TRBJ2-7	TRBV30	CAWRQSGEQYF	TGTGCCTGGAGACAGAGCGGCGAGCAGTACTTC
-	-	TRBJ1-6	TRBV5-6	CASSLRRVGSPLHF	TGTGCCAGCAGCTTGCGCAGGGTGGGGTCACCCCTCCACTTT
-	-	TRBJ2-1	TRBV7-2	CASSLSRTGEQFF	TGTGCCAGCAGCTTAAGCAGGACGGGAGAGCAGTTCTTC
-	medium-sized	TRBJ2-2	TRBV7-9	CASSFRANTGELFF	TGTGCCAGCAGCTTCAGGGCCAACACCGGGGAGCTGTTTTTT